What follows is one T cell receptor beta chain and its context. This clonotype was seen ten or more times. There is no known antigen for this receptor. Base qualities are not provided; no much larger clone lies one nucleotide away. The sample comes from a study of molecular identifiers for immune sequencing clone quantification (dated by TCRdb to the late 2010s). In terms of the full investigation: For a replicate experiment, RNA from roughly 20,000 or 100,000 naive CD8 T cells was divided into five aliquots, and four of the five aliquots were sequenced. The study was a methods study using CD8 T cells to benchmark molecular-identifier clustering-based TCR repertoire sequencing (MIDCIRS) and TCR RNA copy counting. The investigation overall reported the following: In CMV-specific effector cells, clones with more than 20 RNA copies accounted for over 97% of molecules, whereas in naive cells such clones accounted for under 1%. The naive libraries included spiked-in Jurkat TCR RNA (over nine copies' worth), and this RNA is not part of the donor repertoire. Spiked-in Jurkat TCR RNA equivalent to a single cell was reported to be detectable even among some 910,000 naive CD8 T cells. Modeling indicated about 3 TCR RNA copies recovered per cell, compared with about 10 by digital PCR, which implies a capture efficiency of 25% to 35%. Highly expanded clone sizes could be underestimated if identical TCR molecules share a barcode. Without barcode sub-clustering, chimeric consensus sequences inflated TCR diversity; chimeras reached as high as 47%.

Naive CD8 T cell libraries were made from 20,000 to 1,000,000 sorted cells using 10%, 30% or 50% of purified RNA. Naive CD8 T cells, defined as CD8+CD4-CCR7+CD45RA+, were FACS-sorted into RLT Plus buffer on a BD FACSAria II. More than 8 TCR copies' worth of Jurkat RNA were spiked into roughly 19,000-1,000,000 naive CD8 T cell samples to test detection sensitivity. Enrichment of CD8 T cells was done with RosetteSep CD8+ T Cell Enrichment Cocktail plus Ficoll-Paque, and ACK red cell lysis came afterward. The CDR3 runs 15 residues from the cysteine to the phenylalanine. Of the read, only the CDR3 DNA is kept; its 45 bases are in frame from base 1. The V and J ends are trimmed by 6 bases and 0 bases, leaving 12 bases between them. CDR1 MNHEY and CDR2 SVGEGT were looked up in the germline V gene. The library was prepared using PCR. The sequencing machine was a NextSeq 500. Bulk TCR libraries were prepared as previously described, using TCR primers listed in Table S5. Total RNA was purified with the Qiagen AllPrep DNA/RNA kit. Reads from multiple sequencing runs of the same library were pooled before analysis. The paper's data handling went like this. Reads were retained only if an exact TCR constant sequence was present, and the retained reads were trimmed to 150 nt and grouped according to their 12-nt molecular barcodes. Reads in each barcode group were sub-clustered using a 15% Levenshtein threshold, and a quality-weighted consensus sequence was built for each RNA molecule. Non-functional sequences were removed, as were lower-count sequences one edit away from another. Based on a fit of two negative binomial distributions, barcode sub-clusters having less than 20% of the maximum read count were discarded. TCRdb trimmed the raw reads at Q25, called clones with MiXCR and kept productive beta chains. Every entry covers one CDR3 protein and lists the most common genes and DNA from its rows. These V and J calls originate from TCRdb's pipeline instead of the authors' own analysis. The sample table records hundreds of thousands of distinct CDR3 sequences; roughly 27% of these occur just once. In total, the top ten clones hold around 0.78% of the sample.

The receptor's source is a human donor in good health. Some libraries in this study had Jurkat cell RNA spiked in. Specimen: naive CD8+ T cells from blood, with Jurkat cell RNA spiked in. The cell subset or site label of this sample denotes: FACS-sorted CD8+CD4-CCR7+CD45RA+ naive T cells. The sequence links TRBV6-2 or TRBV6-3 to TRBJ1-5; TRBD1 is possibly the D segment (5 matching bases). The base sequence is TGTGCCAGCAGGACAAGGGGCGATAGCAATCAGCCCCAGCATTTT. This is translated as CASRTRGDSNQPQHF.